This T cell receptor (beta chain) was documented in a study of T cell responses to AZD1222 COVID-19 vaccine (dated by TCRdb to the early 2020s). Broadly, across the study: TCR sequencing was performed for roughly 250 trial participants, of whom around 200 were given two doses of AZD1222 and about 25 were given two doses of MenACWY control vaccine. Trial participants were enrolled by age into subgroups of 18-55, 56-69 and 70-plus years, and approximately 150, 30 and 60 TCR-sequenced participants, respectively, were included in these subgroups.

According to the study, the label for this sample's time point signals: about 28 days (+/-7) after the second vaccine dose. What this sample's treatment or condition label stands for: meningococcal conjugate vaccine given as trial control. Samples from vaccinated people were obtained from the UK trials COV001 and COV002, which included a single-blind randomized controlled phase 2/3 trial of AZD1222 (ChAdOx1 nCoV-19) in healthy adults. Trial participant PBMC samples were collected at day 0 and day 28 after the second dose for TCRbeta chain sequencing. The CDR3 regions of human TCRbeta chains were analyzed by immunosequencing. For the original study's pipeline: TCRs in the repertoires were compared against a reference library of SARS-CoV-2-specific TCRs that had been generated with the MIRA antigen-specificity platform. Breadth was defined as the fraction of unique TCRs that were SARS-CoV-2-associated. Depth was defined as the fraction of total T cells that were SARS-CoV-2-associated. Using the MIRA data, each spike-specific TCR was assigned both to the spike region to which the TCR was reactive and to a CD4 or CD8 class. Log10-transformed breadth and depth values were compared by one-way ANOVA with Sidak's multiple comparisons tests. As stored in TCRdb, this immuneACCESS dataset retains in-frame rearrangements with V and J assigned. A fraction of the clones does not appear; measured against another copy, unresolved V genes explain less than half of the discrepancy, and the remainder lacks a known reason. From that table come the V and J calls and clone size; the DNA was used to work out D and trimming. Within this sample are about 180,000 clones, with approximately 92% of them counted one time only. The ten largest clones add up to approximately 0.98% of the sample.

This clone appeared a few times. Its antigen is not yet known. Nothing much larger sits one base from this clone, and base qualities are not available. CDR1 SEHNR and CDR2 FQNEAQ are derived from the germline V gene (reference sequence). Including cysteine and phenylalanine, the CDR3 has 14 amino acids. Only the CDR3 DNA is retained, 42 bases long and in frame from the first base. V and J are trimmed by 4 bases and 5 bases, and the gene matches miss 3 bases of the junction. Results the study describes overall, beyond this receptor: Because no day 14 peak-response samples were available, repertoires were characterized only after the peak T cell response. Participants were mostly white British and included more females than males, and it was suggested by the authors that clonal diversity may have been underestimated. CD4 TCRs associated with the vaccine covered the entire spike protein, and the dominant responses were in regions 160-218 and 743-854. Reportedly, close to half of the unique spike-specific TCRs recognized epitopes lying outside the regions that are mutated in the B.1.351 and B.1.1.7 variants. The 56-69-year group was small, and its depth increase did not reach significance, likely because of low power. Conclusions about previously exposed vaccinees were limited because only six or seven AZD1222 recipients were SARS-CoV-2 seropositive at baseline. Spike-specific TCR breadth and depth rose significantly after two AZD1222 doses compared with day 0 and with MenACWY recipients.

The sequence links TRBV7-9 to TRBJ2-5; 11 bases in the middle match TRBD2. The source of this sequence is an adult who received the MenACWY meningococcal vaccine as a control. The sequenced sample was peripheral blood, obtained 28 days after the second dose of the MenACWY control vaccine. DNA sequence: TGTGCCAGCAGCTCAAGGACTAGCGGGGAGACCCAGTACTTC. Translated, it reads CASSSRTSGETQYF.